The rows below give T cell receptor beta chains drawn from one sample of a study of shared clonotypes between healthy human individuals. Libraries were prepared by immunoSEQ multiplex PCR; TCRdb keeps only in-frame clonotypes and omits some of them. Here the sample spans approximately 2,000,000 clones, roughly 90% being singletons. The source material was naive CD4+ T cells from PBMCs. These receptors originate from a man aged 18 to 35 in good health. Some clones in this sample may be carry-over from other donors' samples. Both conserved end residues are part of each CDR3. The order of the fields is J gene, V gene, D gene, clone size, CDR3 DNA, CDR3 protein. D genes are given only for firm matches. Some rows mark clone size as missing; the rest say once, few, many or name a class of expanded clone.

J gene: TRBJ2-1
V gene: TRBV7-2
D gene: TRBD2
clone size: NA
CDR3 DNA: TGTGCCAGCAGCTCCCCGGGACTAGCGGAGATCAATGAGCAGTTCTTC
CDR3 protein: CASSSPGLAEINEQFF

J gene: TRBJ2-7
V gene: TRBV11-2
D gene: TRBD2
clone size: NA
CDR3 DNA: TGTGCCAGCAGCTTATGGTCCGGGGGGGACGACGAGCAGTACTTC
CDR3 protein: CASSLWSGGDDEQYF

J gene: TRBJ2-7
V gene: TRBV5-1
D gene: NA
clone size: once
CDR3 DNA: TGCGCCAGCAGCTTGGACGGGAGCTCCTACGAGCAGTACTTC
CDR3 protein: CASSLDGSSYEQYF

J gene: TRBJ2-4
V gene: TRBV6-1
D gene: TRBD1
clone size: NA
CDR3 DNA: TGTGCCAGCAGCTCCGGGACAGTAAGAAAAAACATTCAGTACTTC
CDR3 protein: CASSSGTVRKNIQYF

J gene: TRBJ1-1
V gene: TRBV6-6
D gene: NA
clone size: NA
CDR3 DNA: TGTGCCAGCAGTTACTCGGGCGGAAGTTCTGAAGCTTTCTTT
CDR3 protein: CASSYSGGSSEAFF

J gene: TRBJ2-7
V gene: TRBV6-1
D gene: TRBD1
clone size: once
CDR3 DNA: TGTGCCAGCAACCTCCGGGGACAGGATTACTACGAGCAGTACTTC
CDR3 protein: CASNLRGQDYYEQYF

J gene: TRBJ1-2
V gene: TRBV19
D gene: NA
clone size: NA
CDR3 DNA: TGTGCCAGTAGACCGGGACCCGAGGCGAGGGATGGCTACACCTTC
CDR3 protein: CASRPGPEARDGYTF

J gene: TRBJ2-5
V gene: TRBV5-4
D gene: TRBD1
clone size: NA
CDR3 DNA: TGTGCCAGCAGCTTGGGGGACAGGGGCGAGACCCAGTACTTC
CDR3 protein: CASSLGDRGETQYF

J gene: TRBJ1-1
V gene: TRBV4-2
D gene: NA
clone size: few
CDR3 DNA: TGTGCCAGCAGCCCCGAATCCAGATCGACTTGGGAAACTGAAGCTTTCTTT
CDR3 protein: CASSPESRSTWETEAFF

J gene: TRBJ1-1
V gene: TRBV10-3
D gene: NA
clone size: NA
CDR3 DNA: TGTGCCATCAGTGATAGGGGTGGTGAAGCTTTCTTT
CDR3 protein: CAISDRGGEAFF

J gene: TRBJ2-3
V gene: TRBV7-3
D gene: NA
clone size: NA
CDR3 DNA: TGTGCCAGCAGCCGTGACGTGGCAGATACGCAGTATTTT
CDR3 protein: CASSRDVADTQYF

J gene: TRBJ2-2
V gene: TRBV2
D gene: NA
clone size: once
CDR3 DNA: TGTGCCAGCAGTGACAAGCATTCGGGCACCGGGGAGCTGTTTTTT
CDR3 protein: CASSDKHSGTGELFF

J gene: TRBJ1-6
V gene: TRBV15
D gene: TRBD1
clone size: NA
CDR3 DNA: TGTGCCACCGCGGGACAGAACTATAATTCACCCCTCCACTTT
CDR3 protein: CATAGQNYNSPLHF

J gene: TRBJ2-5
V gene: TRBV7-9
D gene: TRBD1
clone size: NA
CDR3 DNA: TGTGCCAGCAGAAAAGGGGGCGCCGAGACCCAGTACTTC
CDR3 protein: CASRKGGAETQYF

J gene: TRBJ1-1
V gene: TRBV2
D gene: NA
clone size: NA
CDR3 DNA: TGTGCCAGCAGTGAAAAGGGGGGAGGACTGGATGAAGCTTTCTTT
CDR3 protein: CASSEKGGGLDEAFF

J gene: TRBJ2-1
V gene: TRBV5-1
D gene: TRBD1
clone size: NA
CDR3 DNA: TGCGCCAGCAGCCTAATCGGGACAGATTACAATGAGCAGTTCTTC
CDR3 protein: CASSLIGTDYNEQFF

J gene: TRBJ2-7
V gene: TRBV29-1
D gene: NA
clone size: NA
CDR3 DNA: TGCAGCGTTGAAGGTACAGAGGCCTACGAGCAGTACTTC
CDR3 protein: CSVEGTEAYEQYF

J gene: TRBJ1-1
V gene: TRBV6-5
D gene: NA
clone size: NA
CDR3 DNA: TGTGCCAGCAGCCGCCCGGGGGTGAACACTGAAGCTTTCTTT
CDR3 protein: CASSRPGVNTEAFF

J gene: TRBJ2-1
V gene: TRBV18
D gene: NA
clone size: NA
CDR3 DNA: TGTGCCAGCTCACCACCGAGAAGCCCCCACAATGAGCAGTTCTTC
CDR3 protein: CASSPPRSPHNEQFF

J gene: TRBJ2-5
V gene: TRBV28
D gene: TRBD1
clone size: NA
CDR3 DNA: TGTGCCAGCAGAGGTTCCGGGACAGGTATTCAAGAGACCCAGTACTTC
CDR3 protein: CASRGSGTGIQETQYF

J gene: TRBJ2-7
V gene: TRBV4-2
D gene: NA
clone size: NA
CDR3 DNA: TGTGCCAGCAGCCTTGGCTACTCCTCCGAGCAGTACTTC
CDR3 protein: CASSLGYSSEQYF

J gene: TRBJ2-1
V gene: TRBV7-3
D gene: NA
clone size: few
CDR3 DNA: TGTGCCAGCAGCTTAACGGGGCAGAACAATGAGCAGTTCTTC
CDR3 protein: CASSLTGQNNEQFF

J gene: TRBJ1-1
V gene: TRBV5-1
D gene: NA
clone size: NA
CDR3 DNA: TGCGCCAGCAGCCTTGGGACAAGCACTGAAGCTTTCTTT
CDR3 protein: CASSLGTSTEAFF

J gene: TRBJ2-7
V gene: TRBV27
D gene: NA
clone size: NA
CDR3 DNA: TGTGCCAGCAGTTTCCTTAGCGGCCCCTACGAGCAGTACTTC
CDR3 protein: CASSFLSGPYEQYF

J gene: TRBJ1-2
V gene: TRBV7-2
D gene: NA
clone size: NA
CDR3 DNA: TGTGCCAGCAGCTTAGTTGATGGAGGGTTCTATGGCTACACCTTC
CDR3 protein: CASSLVDGGFYGYTF

J gene: TRBJ2-7
V gene: TRBV6-1
D gene: NA
clone size: NA
CDR3 DNA: TGTGCCAGCAGTGAAGGCTCGGTGAGAAACGAGCAGTACTTC
CDR3 protein: CASSEGSVRNEQYF

J gene: TRBJ2-5
V gene: TRBV7-9
D gene: TRBD1
clone size: NA
CDR3 DNA: TGTGCCAGCAGCGTCGGGACAGGGGGCCAAGAGACCCAGTACTTC
CDR3 protein: CASSVGTGGQETQYF

J gene: TRBJ2-3
V gene: TRBV5-1
D gene: TRBD1
clone size: NA
CDR3 DNA: TGCGCCAGCAGCTCACCACAGGGGGCGGGAGATACGCAGTATTTT
CDR3 protein: CASSSPQGAGDTQYF

J gene: TRBJ2-1
V gene: TRBV28
D gene: TRBD2
clone size: NA
CDR3 DNA: TGTGCCAGCAGGGCTTTATTAGCGGGAGGTTTGGTCAATGAGCAGTTCTTC
CDR3 protein: CASRALLAGGLVNEQFF

J gene: TRBJ1-1
V gene: TRBV6-5
D gene: TRBD1
clone size: NA
CDR3 DNA: TGTGCCAGCTTTCCAGGGGGCTTAGGAGGGACTGAAGCTTTCTTT
CDR3 protein: CASFPGGLGGTEAFF

J gene: TRBJ1-5
V gene: TRBV28
D gene: NA
clone size: NA
CDR3 DNA: TGTGCCAGCAGTTTAGGACGGATGCGGAATCAGCCCCAGCATTTT
CDR3 protein: CASSLGRMRNQPQHF

J gene: TRBJ1-1
V gene: TRBV10-3
D gene: TRBD1
clone size: few
CDR3 DNA: TGTGCCATCAGTGAGCGGGACAGAGAAGCTTTCTTT
CDR3 protein: CAISERDREAFF

J gene: TRBJ2-1
V gene: TRBV2
D gene: TRBD1
clone size: NA
CDR3 DNA: TGTGCCAGCAGGGGGCACAGGGGGCACGGCAATGAGCAGTTCTTC
CDR3 protein: CASRGHRGHGNEQFF

J gene: TRBJ2-1
V gene: TRBV19
D gene: NA
clone size: once
CDR3 DNA: TGTGCCAGTAGTATCGCGGTGAGCTCCTACAATGAGCAGTTCTTC
CDR3 protein: CASSIAVSSYNEQFF

J gene: TRBJ1-5
V gene: TRBV28
D gene: NA
clone size: NA
CDR3 DNA: TGTGCCAGCGGGTCTCCGGATAGGGGCAATCAGCCCCAGCATTTT
CDR3 protein: CASGSPDRGNQPQHF

J gene: TRBJ1-1
V gene: TRBV6-1
D gene: TRBD1
clone size: NA
CDR3 DNA: TGTGCCAGCCAACCGGGACAGGGTATCCCTGAAGCTTTCTTT
CDR3 protein: CASQPGQGIPEAFF

J gene: TRBJ2-1
V gene: TRBV4-1
D gene: NA
clone size: NA
CDR3 DNA: TGCGCCAGCAGCTCATTCTACTTACCTAACAATGAGCAGTTCTTC
CDR3 protein: CASSSFYLPNNEQFF